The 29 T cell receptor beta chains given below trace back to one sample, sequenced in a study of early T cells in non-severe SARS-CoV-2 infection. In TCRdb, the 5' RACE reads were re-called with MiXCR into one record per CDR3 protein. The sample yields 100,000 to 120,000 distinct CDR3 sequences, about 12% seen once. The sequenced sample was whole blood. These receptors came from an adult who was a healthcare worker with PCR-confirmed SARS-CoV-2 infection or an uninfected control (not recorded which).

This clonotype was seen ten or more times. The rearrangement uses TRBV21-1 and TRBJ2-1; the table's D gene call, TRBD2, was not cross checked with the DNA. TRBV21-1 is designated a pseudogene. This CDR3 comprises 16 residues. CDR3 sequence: CASSKIGSAKEDEQFF. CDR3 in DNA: TGTGCCAGCAGCAAAATTGGGAGCGCTAAGGAGGACGAGCAGTTCTTC.

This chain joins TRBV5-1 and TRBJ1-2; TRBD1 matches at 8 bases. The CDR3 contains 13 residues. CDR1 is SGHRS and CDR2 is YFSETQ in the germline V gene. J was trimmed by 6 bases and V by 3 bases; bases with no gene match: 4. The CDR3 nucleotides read TGCGCCAGCAGCTGGACGACAGGGGATGGCTACACCTTC. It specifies CASSWTTGDGYTF.

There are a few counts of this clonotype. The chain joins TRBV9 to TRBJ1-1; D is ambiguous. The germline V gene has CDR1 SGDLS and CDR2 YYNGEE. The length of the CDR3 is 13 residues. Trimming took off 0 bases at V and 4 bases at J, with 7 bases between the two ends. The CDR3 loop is CASSVDGGTEAFF. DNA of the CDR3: TGTGCCAGCAGCGTAGACGGCGGCACTGAAGCTTTCTTT.

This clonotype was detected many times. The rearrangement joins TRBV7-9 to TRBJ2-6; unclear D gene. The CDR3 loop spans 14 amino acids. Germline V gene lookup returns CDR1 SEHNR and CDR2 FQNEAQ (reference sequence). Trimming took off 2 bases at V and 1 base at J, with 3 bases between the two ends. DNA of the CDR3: TGTGCCAGCAGCTTATTTTCTGGGGCCAACGTCCTGACTTTC. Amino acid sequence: CASSLFSGANVLTF.

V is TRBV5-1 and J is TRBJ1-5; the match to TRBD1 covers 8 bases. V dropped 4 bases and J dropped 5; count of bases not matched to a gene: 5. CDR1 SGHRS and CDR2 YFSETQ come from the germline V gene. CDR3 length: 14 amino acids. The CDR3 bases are TGCGCCAGCAGCCCCGACAGGGGACATCAGCCCCAGCATTTT. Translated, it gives CASSPDRGHQPQHF.

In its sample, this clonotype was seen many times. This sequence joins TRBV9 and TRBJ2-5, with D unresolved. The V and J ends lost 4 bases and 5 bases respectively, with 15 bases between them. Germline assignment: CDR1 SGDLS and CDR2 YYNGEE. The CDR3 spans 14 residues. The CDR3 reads CASSFALIGETQYF. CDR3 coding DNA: TGTGCCAGCAGCTTCGCTTTGATCGGGGAGACCCAGTACTTC.

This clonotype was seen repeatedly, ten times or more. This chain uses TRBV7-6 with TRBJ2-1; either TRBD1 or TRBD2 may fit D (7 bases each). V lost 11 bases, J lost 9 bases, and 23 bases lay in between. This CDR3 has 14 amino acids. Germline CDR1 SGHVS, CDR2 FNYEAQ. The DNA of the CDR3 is TGTGCCTCAAGGGAGGGGGCTAATTGGGGTGAGCAGTTCTTC. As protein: CASREGANWGEQFF.

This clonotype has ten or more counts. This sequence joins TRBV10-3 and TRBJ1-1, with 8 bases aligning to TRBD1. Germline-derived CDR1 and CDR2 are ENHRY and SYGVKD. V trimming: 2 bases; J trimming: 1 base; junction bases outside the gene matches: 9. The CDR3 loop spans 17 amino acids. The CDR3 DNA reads TGTGCCATCAGTGAGCGGATGACCGGGACAGGGAACACTGAAGCTTTCTTT. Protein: CAISERMTGTGNTEAFF.

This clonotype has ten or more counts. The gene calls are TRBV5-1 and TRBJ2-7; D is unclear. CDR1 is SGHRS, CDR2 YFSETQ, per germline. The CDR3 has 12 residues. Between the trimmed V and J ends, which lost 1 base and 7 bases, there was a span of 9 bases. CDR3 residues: CASSLSSLEQYF. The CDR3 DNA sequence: TGCGCCAGCAGCTTGTCAAGCCTGGAGCAGTACTTC.

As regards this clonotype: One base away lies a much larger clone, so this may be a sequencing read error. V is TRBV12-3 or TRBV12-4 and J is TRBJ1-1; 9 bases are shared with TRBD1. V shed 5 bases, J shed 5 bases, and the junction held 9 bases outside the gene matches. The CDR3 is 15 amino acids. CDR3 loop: CASSRTGVTGTEAFF. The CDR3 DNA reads TGTGCCAGCAGTAGGACAGGGGTGACGGGGACTGAAGCTTTCTTT.

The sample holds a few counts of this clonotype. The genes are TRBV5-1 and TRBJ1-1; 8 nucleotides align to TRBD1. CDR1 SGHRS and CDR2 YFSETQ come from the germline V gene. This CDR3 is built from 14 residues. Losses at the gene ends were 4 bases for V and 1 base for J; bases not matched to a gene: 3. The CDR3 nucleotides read TGCGCCAGCAGCCCGGACAGGGCGAACACTGAAGCTTTCTTT. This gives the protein CASSPDRANTEAFF.

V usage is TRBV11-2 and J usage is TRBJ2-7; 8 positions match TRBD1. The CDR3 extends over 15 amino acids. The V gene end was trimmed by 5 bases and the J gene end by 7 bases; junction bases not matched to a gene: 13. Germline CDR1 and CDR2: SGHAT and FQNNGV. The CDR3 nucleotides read TGTGCCAGCAGCGGGCGGGACAGGTGGCGGGGAGAGCAGTACTTC. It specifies CASSGRDRWRGEQYF.

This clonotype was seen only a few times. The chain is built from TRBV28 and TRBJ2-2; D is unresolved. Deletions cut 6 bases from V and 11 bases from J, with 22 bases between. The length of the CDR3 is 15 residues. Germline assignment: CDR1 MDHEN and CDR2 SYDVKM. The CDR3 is CASSPYFRGTIELFF. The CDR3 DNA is TGTGCCAGCAGCCCGTACTTTAGAGGAACTATCGAGCTGTTTTTT.

Here the CDR3 reads CASSLLEQGIGGYTF. CDR3 in DNA: TGTGCCAGCAGCCTACTTGAACAGGGGATTGGTGGCTACACCTTC. This chain links TRBV6-5 with TRBJ1-2; 7 nucleotides agree with TRBD1. CDR3 size: 15 residues. Germline loops: CDR1 MNHEY, CDR2 SVGAGI. The trim removed 6 bases at V and 7 bases at J, leaving 14 bases unmatched.

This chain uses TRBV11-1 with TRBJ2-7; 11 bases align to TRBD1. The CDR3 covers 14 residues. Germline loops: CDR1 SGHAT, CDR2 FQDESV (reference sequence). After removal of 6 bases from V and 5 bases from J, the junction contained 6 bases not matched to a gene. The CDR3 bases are TGTGCCAGCAGACCTGCGGACAGGGGGCACGAGCAGTACTTC. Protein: CASRPADRGHEQYF.

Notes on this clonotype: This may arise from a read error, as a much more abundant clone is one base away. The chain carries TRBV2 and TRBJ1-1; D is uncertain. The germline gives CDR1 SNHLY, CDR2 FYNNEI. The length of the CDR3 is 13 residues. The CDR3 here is CVTKGRSFTEAFF. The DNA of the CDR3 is TGTGTCACCAAGGGCCGGTCGTTCACTGAAGCTTTCTTT.

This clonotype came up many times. CDR3 nucleotides: TGCGCCAGCAGCCAAGCTGACCTCATGGTCACCTACGAGCAGTACTTC. This encodes CASSQADLMVTYEQYF. The rearrangement joins TRBV4-1 to TRBJ2-7; D gene unclear. Trimming cost V 1 base and J 2 bases, with 15 bases left between them. The CDR3 is 16 residues long. Germline V gene data show CDR1 as MGHRA and CDR2 as YSYEKL.

CDR3 nucleotides: TGTGCCAGCAGCCGCCCAGCGCTGGGCCATTTTGAAAAACTGTTTTTT. Its protein product is CASSRPALGHFEKLFF. The genes are TRBV7-9 and TRBJ1-4; no firm D call. V shed 5 bases and J shed 7 bases, with 20 bases lying between them. This CDR3 spans 16 amino acids. The germline V gene has CDR1 SEHNR and CDR2 FQNEAQ (reference sequence). Based on the CDR3 plus reference TRBV7-9 and TRBJ1-4, the full variable domain is DTGVSQNPRHKITKRGQNVTFRCDPISEHNRLYWYRQTLGQGPEFLTYFQNEAQLEKSRLLSDRFSAERPKGSFSTLEIQRTEQGDSAMYLCASSRPALGHFEKLFFGSGTQLSVL.

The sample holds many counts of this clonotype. For the CDR3, the DNA is TGTGCCATCAGTGAAACCCCGGGACGCCACTACACCTTC. Residues: CAISETPGRHYTF. The chain employs TRBV10-3 and TRBJ1-2, with D maybe TRBD1 (5 bases). Per germline, CDR1 ENHRY and CDR2 SYGVKD. V lost 3 bases and J lost 10, with 15 bases in between. The CDR3 runs 13 residues.

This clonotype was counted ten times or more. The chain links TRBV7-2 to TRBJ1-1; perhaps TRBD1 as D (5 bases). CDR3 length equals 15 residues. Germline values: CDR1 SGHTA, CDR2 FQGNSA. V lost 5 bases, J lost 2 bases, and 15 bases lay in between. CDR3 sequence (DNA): TGTGCCAGCAGCATCCGAGCAGGGTATAACACTGAAGCTTTCTTT. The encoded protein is CASSIRAGYNTEAFF.

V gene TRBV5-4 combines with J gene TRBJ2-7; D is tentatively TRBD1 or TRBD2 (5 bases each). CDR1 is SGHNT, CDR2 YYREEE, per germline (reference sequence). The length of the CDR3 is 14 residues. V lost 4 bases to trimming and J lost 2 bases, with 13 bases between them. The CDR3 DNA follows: TGTGCCAGCAGCCTGGGACCAGGTCCCTACGAGCAGTACTTC. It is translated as CASSLGPGPYEQYF. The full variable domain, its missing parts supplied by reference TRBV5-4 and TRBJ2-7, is ETGVTQSPTHLIKTRGQQVTLRCSSQSGHNTVSWYQQALGQGPQFIFQYYREEENGRGNFPPRFSGLQFPNYSSELNVNALELDDSALYLCASSLGPGPYEQYFGPGTRLTVT.

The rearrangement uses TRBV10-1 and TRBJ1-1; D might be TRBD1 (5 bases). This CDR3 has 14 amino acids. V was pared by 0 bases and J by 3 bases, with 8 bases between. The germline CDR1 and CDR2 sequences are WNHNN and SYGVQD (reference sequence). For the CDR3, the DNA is TGCGCCAGCAGTGAGTCAGGCAGGGACACTGAAGCTTTCTTT. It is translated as CASSESGRDTEAFF.

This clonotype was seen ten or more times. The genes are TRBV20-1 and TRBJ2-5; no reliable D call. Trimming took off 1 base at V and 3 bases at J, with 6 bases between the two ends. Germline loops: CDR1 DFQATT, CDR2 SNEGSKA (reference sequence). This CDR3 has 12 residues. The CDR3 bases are TGCAGTGCTAGAGCGTGGGAAGAGACCCAGTACTTC. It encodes CSARAWEETQYF.

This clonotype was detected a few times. The CDR3 here is CASSPLTSGRAYEQYF. The CDR3 DNA is TGTGCCAGCTCACCCCTGACTAGCGGGAGGGCCTACGAGCAGTACTTC. This chain connects TRBV18 to TRBJ2-7; 14 bases agree with TRBD2. V gave up 3 bases and J gave up 2 bases; unmatched junction bases: 3. This CDR3 spans 16 amino acids. Germline values: CDR1 KGHSH, CDR2 LQKENI.

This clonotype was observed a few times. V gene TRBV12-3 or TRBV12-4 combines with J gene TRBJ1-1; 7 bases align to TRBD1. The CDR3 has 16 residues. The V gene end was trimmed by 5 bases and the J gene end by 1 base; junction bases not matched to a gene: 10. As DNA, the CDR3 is TGTGCCAGCAGTCGACAGGGTAGTGTGGAGAACACTGAAGCTTTCTTT. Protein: CASSRQGSVENTEAFF.

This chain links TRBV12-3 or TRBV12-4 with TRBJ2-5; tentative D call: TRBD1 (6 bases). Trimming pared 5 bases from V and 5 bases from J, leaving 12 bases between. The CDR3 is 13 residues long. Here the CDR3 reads CASSPRQAETQYF. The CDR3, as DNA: TGTGCCAGCAGTCCGCGACAGGCTGAGACCCAGTACTTC.

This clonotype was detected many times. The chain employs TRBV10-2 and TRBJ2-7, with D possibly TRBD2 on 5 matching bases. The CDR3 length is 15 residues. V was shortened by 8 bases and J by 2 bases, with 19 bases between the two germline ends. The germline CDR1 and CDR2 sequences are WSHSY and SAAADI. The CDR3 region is CASLLGRVGAYEQYF. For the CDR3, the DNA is TGCGCCAGCCTTCTCGGTAGGGTGGGAGCCTACGAGCAGTACTTC.

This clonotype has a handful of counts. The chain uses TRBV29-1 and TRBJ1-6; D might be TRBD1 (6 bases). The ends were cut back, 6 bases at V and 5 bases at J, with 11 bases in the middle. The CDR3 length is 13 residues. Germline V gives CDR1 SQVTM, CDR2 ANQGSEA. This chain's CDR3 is CSVRSGDNSPLHF. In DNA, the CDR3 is TGCAGCGTCCGATCAGGGGATAATTCACCCCTCCACTTT.

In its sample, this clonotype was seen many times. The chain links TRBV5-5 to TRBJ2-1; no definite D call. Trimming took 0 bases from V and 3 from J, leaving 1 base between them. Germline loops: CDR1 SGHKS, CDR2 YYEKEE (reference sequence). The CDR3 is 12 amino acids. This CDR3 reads CASSLVYNEQFF. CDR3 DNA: TGTGCCAGCAGCTTGGTCTACAATGAGCAGTTCTTC.